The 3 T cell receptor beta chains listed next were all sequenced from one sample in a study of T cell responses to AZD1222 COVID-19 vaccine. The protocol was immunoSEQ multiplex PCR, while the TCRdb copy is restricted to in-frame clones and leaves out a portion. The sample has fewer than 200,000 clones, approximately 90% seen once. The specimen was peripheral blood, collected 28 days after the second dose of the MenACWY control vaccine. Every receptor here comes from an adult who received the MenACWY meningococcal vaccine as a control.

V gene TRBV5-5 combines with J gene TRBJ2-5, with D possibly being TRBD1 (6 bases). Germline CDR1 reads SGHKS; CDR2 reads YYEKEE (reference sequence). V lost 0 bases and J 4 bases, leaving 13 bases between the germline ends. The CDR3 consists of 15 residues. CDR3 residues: CASSLGGTSGETQYF. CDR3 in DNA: TGTGCCAGCAGCTTGGGGGGGACAAGTGGAGAGACCCAGTACTTC.

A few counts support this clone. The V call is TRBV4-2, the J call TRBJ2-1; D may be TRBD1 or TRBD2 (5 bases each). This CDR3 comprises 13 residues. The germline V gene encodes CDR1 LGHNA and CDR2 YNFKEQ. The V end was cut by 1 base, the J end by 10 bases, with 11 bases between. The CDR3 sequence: CASSQGDRDEQFF. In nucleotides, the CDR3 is TGTGCCAGCAGCCAAGGAGATCGGGACGAGCAGTTCTTC.

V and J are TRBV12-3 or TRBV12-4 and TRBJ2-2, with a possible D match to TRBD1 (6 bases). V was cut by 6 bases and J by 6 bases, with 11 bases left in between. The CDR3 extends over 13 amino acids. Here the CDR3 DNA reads TGTGCCAGCAGCCCCCCAGGGGCCGGGGAGCTGTTTTTT. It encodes CASSPPGAGELFF.